These T cell receptor beta chains were read from a single sample in a study of identical twins. TCRdb recomputed calls from the 5' RACE reads with MiXCR, one row per CDR3 protein. This sample carries 700,000 or so distinct CDR3 sequences, 8.6% of them seen once, and the ten largest clones take approximately 0.89%. These data also featured in a second study, about yellow fever vaccine responses in identical twins.

Material for sequencing was PBMCs. The receptors originated from a woman aged 18 to 35 in good health. Both conserved end residues are part of each CDR3. D genes are given only for firm matches. Size is omitted from some rows. Given values are once, few, many or a class for expanded clones.

-,TRBV2,many,TRBJ2-3,CASSEARGNTQYF,TGTGCCAGCAGTGAAGCGCGCGGGAATACGCAGTATTTT
TRBD2,TRBV4-1,many,TRBJ2-1,CASSQELAGGAYNEQFF,TGCGCCAGCAGCCAAGAACTAGCGGGGGGGGCTTACAATGAGCAGTTCTTC
-,TRBV20-1,few,TRBJ2-7,CSAREDTGRTYEQYF,TGCAGTGCTAGAGAGGACACAGGGCGAACCTACGAGCAGTACTTC
-,TRBV9,many,TRBJ1-2,CASSPTRGLYGYTF,TGTGCCAGCAGCCCAACCAGGGGACTCTATGGCTACACCTTC
-,TRBV20-1,few,TRBJ2-7,CSAGRGFGREQYF,TGCAGTGCTGGCCGGGGCTTTGGAAGGGAGCAGTACTTC
-,TRBV2,-,TRBJ1-1,CASTQGALNTEAFF,TGTGCCAGCACCCAAGGGGCTCTGAACACTGAAGCTTTCTTT
-,TRBV2,few,TRBJ1-1,CASSAQTGSWTEAFF,TGTGCCAGCAGCGCACAAACAGGTAGTTGGACTGAAGCTTTCTTT
TRBD2,TRBV12-3/TRBV12-4,many,TRBJ2-1,CASSYNRGDTQFF,TGTGCCAGCAGTTACAATCGGGGGGATACCCAGTTCTTC
-,TRBV14,-,TRBJ2-5,CASSRSGLGETQYF,TGTGCCAGCAGCCGATCGGGACTGGGGGAGACCCAGTACTTC
TRBD1,TRBV7-3,-,TRBJ2-1,CASSASGGVYNEQFF,TGTGCCAGCAGCGCATCAGGGGGCGTGTACAATGAGCAGTTCTTC
TRBD2,TRBV7-2,-,TRBJ2-5,CASSTRTSLFWQETQYF,TGTGCCAGCAGCACTCGGACTAGCCTCTTTTGGCAAGAGACCCAGTACTTC
-,TRBV7-9,-,TRBJ2-5,CASSSFFAANGETQYF,TGTGCCAGCAGCTCCTTTTTCGCGGCTAACGGAGAGACCCAGTACTTC
TRBD1,TRBV7-2,few,TRBJ2-7,CASSLVSGGEQYF,TGTGCCAGCAGCTTAGTTTCAGGGGGCGAGCAGTACTTC
-,TRBV3-1,many,TRBJ2-5,CASSQLDRWETQYF,TGTGCCAGCAGCCAACTGGACCGGTGGGAGACCCAGTACTTC
TRBD1,TRBV29-1,-,TRBJ2-7,CSALGDSDYEQYF,TGCAGCGCCTTAGGGGACAGTGACTACGAGCAGTACTTC
-,TRBV20-1,few,TRBJ1-5,CSARELGLSGNQPQHF,TGCAGTGCTAGAGAATTGGGGCTGAGCGGCAATCAGCCCCAGCATTTT
-,TRBV5-8,-,TRBJ2-2,CASSLDVAGELFF,TGTGCCAGCAGCTTGGATGTTGCCGGGGAGCTGTTTTTT
-,TRBV12-3/TRBV12-4,-,TRBJ2-1,CASSLTAGEPFYNEQFF,TGTGCCAGCAGCTTGACGGCGGGCGAACCCTTCTACAATGAGCAGTTCTTC
TRBD1,TRBV29-1,-,TRBJ1-5,CSIAGGGQPQHF,TGCAGCATAGCAGGGGGTGGTCAGCCCCAGCATTTT
TRBD1,TRBV11-3,many,TRBJ1-2,CASSSPRDSPFGGYGYTF,TGTGCCAGCAGCTCCCCCCGGGACAGCCCTTTTGGGGGCTATGGCTACACCTTC
TRBD1,TRBV29-1,few,TRBJ1-5,CSASQGALNQPQHF,TGCAGCGCATCACAGGGGGCTTTAAATCAGCCCCAGCATTTT
-,TRBV20-1,once,TRBJ2-7,CSARDPGTSGYEQYF,TGCAGTGCTAGAGACCCGGGCACTAGTGGCTACGAGCAGTACTTC
TRBD2,TRBV3-1,few,TRBJ2-3,CASSQERLADTDTQYF,TGTGCCAGCAGCCAAGAGCGTCTAGCGGACACAGATACGCAGTATTTT
-,TRBV7-8,-,TRBJ2-4,CASSLMGEAKNIQYF,TGTGCCAGCAGCTTAATGGGGGAAGCCAAAAACATTCAGTACTTC
TRBD2,TRBV18,-,TRBJ2-2,CASSRELAATGELFF,TGTGCCAGCTCACGGGAGCTAGCGGCCACCGGGGAGCTGTTTTTT
TRBD2,TRBV2,-,TRBJ2-3,CASSAPSGSTDTQYF,TGTGCCAGCAGTGCGCCTAGCGGGAGCACAGATACGCAGTATTTT
-,TRBV4-3,many,TRBJ2-1,CASSQDGTGTYEQFF,TGCGCCAGCAGCCAAGATGGAACCGGTACCTATGAGCAGTTCTTC
-,TRBV10-3,many,TRBJ2-1,CAISESIDQSDEQFF,TGTGCCATCAGTGAGTCGATAGACCAGTCCGATGAGCAGTTCTTC
-,TRBV5-4,-,TRBJ2-1,CASSLAGGGRFF,TGTGCCAGCAGCTTGGCCGGAGGGGGTCGGTTCTTC
-,TRBV20-1,few,TRBJ1-1,CSASRDSTEAFF,TGCAGTGCTAGTCGGGACTCCACTGAAGCTTTCTTT
TRBD1,TRBV12-3/TRBV12-4,many,TRBJ2-2,CASSFGRRDRASRELFF,TGTGCCAGCAGTTTTGGGCGGCGGGACAGGGCTTCCAGGGAGCTGTTTTTT
-,TRBV27,-,TRBJ2-7,CASRKRLDYEQYF,TGTGCCAGCAGAAAGCGATTGGACTACGAGCAGTACTTC
TRBD1,TRBV6-1,-,TRBJ1-2,CANEYRGGYTF,TGTGCCAACGAGTACAGGGGTGGCTACACCTTC
-,TRBV27,-,TRBJ1-5,CASSLSRTSQPQHF,TGTGCCAGCAGTTTATCGAGGACATCTCAGCCCCAGCATTTT
-,TRBV3-1,few,TRBJ2-3,CASSQGIGTDTQYF,TGTGCCAGCAGCCAGGGGATAGGCACAGATACGCAGTATTTT
-,TRBV27,few,TRBJ1-1,CASRRSGDTEAFF,TGTGCCAGCAGGAGATCAGGGGACACTGAAGCTTTCTTT
-,TRBV5-6,-,TRBJ2-5,CASSRWGRLIQETQYF,TGTGCCAGCAGTCGGTGGGGGCGCCTAATTCAAGAGACCCAGTACTTC
-,TRBV29-1,-,TRBJ1-2,CSVEGLGYGYTF,TGCAGCGTTGAGGGGCTAGGGTATGGCTACACCTTC
TRBD1,TRBV27,few,TRBJ2-7,CASSPPRTGYSYEQYF,TGTGCCAGCAGTCCCCCCCGGACAGGGTATTCCTACGAGCAGTACTTC
-,TRBV5-1,few,TRBJ2-6,CASRNRGAGANVLTF,TGCGCCAGCAGGAATCGGGGCGCTGGGGCCAACGTCCTGACTTTC